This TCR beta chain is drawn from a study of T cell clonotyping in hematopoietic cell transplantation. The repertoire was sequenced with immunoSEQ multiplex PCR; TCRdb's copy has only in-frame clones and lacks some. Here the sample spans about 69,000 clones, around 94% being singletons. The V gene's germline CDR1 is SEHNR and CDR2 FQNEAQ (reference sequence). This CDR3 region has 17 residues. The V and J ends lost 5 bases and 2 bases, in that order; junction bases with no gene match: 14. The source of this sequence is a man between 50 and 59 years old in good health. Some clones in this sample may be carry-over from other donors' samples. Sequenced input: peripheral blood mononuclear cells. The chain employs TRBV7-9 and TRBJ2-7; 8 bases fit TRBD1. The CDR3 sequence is CASSPGGSGGNPYEQYF. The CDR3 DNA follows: TGTGCCAGCAGCCCAGGGGGTTCAGGGGGCAATCCCTACGAGCAGTACTTC.